This entry concerns a single TCR beta chain. This clonotype has more than one count but fewer than ten. The clone's antigen remains unknown. No base quality values were provided; no much bigger clone lies one nucleotide off. This entry belongs to a study of T-cell memory formation after mild COVID-19 (dated by TCRdb to the early 2020s). The study in broad terms: Most TCR sequence clusters were specific to one of the two donors. The cohort was made up of two young adult volunteers, one female and one male, who were previously healthy. In a couple of donors, T-cell clones that expanded and contracted after mild COVID-19 were tracked by sequencing TCRalpha and TCRbeta repertoires over time.

Ficoll-Paque density gradient centrifugation was the method used to isolate PBMCs. TCRdb records Illumina NovaSeq 6000 as the sequencer. cDNA libraries for TCRalpha and TCRbeta were prepared by 5'RACE using constant-segment primers, with sample barcodes and unique molecular identifiers added. Trizol reagent was used to extract RNA from every sample. Libraries were amplified in two PCR steps, with a second sample barcode and Illumina TruSeq adapters added in the second step. Sequencing of libraries was performed on an Illumina NovaSeq with 2 x 150 bp paired-end reads. The paper's processing steps were these. Demultiplexing of reads and collapsing into UMI-guided consensus sequences were performed with migec v1.2.7. Using mixcr v2.1.11, UMI consensuses were aligned to TRA and TRB V and J templates and then assembled into clonotypes. Expanded or contracted clonotypes were those called significant by both edgeR and NoisET, with noise models trained on biological replicates. For edgeR calls, the thresholds were a false discovery rate-adjusted p below 0.01 and a log2 fold-change of 1. As an exploratory analysis of dynamics, PCA with hierarchical clustering was applied to max-normalized trajectories of the 1000 most abundant clonotypes. Each responding clone was given a CD4 or CD8 phenotype based on the CD4+ and CD8+ repertoires, which had been sequenced separately. TCRdb took the public reads, trimmed them with fastp at Q25, ran MiXCR for clone calling and kept in-frame beta chains. Rows matching on CDR3 protein sequence are summarized as one entry with the most common DNA and genes. None of the V and J calls come from the authors' own analysis; TCRdb made them. The sample table shows approximately 290,000 distinct CDR3 sequences, and approximately 7.6% are seen once. Of the sample, around a fifth falls within the top ten clones.

The CDR3 spans 13 residues, from the cysteine through the phenylalanine. Only CDR3 DNA remains: 39 bases, in frame from the first base. V was cut back by 2 bases and J by 6 bases, leaving a gap of 8 bases between them. Study-wide conclusions, independent of this receptor: Contracting CD4+ clones were located mainly in the CM and EM memory subsets, whereas CD8+ clones were found to be enriched in EMRA. The study included only two mild cases, and larger cohorts that include severe cases with pre-infection samples were judged to be necessary. Clones that contracted from day 15 to 85 showed balanced CD4/CD8 phenotypes, whereas a second wave of clones that expanded from day 15 to 37 leaned towards CD4+. Some responding clones were detected in pre-infection memory, suggesting pre-existing cross-reactive memory T cells joined the SARS-CoV-2 response. Whether the second-wave clones peaking on day 37 were SARS-CoV-2 specific was not confirmed.

The TCR comes from a man aged 18 to 35 who had mild COVID-19 (a few samples of this study predate the infection). The sample titles of this study are shuffled in the database, so cell type and time point are left out; the donor was told from shared clones. Sequencing was carried out using PBMCs or a T cell subset sorted from them (not recorded which). The chain is made from TRBV12-3 or TRBV12-4 and TRBJ2-1, with no D gene named confidently. The CDR3 protein is CASSLLVSNEQFF. The nucleotide sequence reads as follows: TGTGCCAGCAGTTTATTGGTTTCCAATGAGCAGTTCTTC.